Listed here are 30 T cell receptor beta chains from one sample, sequenced in a study of T cell responses to AZD1222 COVID-19 vaccine. Measured with immunoSEQ multiplex PCR; TCRdb has only the in-frame clones, and not every one. The data show 20,000 to 25,000 clones, 82% seen once. The sample in question was peripheral blood, obtained on day 0 of AZD1222 vaccination. These receptors were obtained from an adult in good health.

Points on this clone: The junction does not match germline at one end; this may be a read error. The rearrangement uses TRBV6-1 and TRBJ2-7; tentatively, D is TRBD2 (6 bases). CDR3 length equals 16 residues. From germline, CDR1 is MNHNS and CDR2 SASEGT. The CDR3 loop is CASSAPPGTFSNEQYF. In DNA, the CDR3 is TGTGCCAGCAGTGCCCCTCCAGGGACTTTCTCCAACGAGCAGTACTTC.

The chain employs TRBV7-9 and TRBJ1-5; D ambiguous. The CDR3 has 13 residues. Trimming shortened V by 5 bases and J by 2 bases, and 7 bases separated the two germline ends. Germline CDR1 reads SEHNR; CDR2 reads FQNEAQ (reference sequence). The CDR3, as DNA: TGTGCCAGCAGCCCTGGGGGCAATCAGCCCCAGCATTTT. Translation gives CASSPGGNQPQHF. The full variable domain, in which reference TRBV7-9 and TRBJ1-5 provide the parts outside the CDR3, is DTGVSQNPRHKITKRGQNVTFRCDPISEHNRLYWYRQTLGQGPEFLTYFQNEAQLEKSRLLSDRFSAERPKGSFSTLEIQRTEQGDSAMYLCASSPGGNQPQHFGDGTRLSIL.

The CDR3 DNA sequence: TGCGCCAGCAGCTTGGGCAGGGATCAAGAGACCCAGTACTTC. Its translation is CASSLGRDQETQYF. The J gene is TRBJ2-5, the V gene TRBV5-1; D is possibly TRBD1 (5 bases). Germline V gene sequence: CDR1 SGHRS, CDR2 YFSETQ. V was cut by 0 bases and J by 2 bases, with 8 bases left in between. The CDR3 length is 14 residues.

The rearrangement uses TRBV19 and TRBJ2-1; D may be TRBD1 (5 bases). The germline V gene has CDR1 LNHDA and CDR2 SQIVND (reference sequence). Deletions cut 5 bases from V and 4 bases from J, with 12 bases between. This CDR3 has 14 amino acids. This CDR3 is CASSFLDTYNEQFF. In nucleotides, the CDR3 is TGTGCCAGTAGTTTTTTGGACACTTACAATGAGCAGTTCTTC.

This clone was counted a few times. This chain connects TRBV3-1 (or the pseudogene TRBV3-2) to TRBJ2-7; TRBD1 agrees at 9 bases. In germline, CDR1 is LGHDT, CDR2 YNNKEL (reference sequence). V was pared by 3 bases and J by 4 bases, with 7 bases of the junction left unmatched. There are 15 residues in the CDR3. Written as DNA, the CDR3 is TGTGCCAGCAGCCAGGTCCCCGGACAGGGGTACGAGCAGTACTTC. Translation: CASSQVPGQGYEQYF.

The CDR3 DNA reads TGTGCCTGGAGCAAAAGACAGGGAGACTATGGCTACACCTTC. It encodes CAWSKRQGDYGYTF. This chain links TRBV30 with TRBJ1-2; 7 bases are a match to TRBD1. The junction had 7 bases not matched to a gene; V was cut back by 3 bases and J by 3 bases. CDR3 length: 14 amino acids. CDR1 is GTSNPN, CDR2 SVGIG, per germline (reference sequence). Filled out from reference TRBV30 and TRBJ1-2, the complete variable domain reads SQTIHQWPATLVQPVGSPLSLECTVEGTSNPNLYWYRQAAGRGLQLLFYSVGIGQISSEVPQNLSASRPQDRQFILSSKKLLLSDSGFYLCAWSKRQGDYGYTFGSGTRLTVV.

The CDR3 region has the DNA TGTGCCAGTAGTATCTTCCCCAGGGGAGGGACCGGGGAGCTGTTTTTT. As protein: CASSIFPRGGTGELFF. The chain is built from TRBV19 and TRBJ2-2; D is perhaps TRBD2 (7 bases). With 3 bases removed from V and 5 bases from J, the gap between germline ends came to 16 bases. From germline, CDR1 is LNHDA and CDR2 SQIVND (reference sequence). This CDR3 comprises 16 residues.

V and J are TRBV6-5 and TRBJ1-5; 9 bases match TRBD1. The CDR3 is 14 residues long. Per the germline V gene, CDR1 is MNHEY and CDR2 is SVGAGI. Trimming at V came to 6 bases and at J to 3 bases, leaving 3 bases not matched to a gene. CDR3 DNA: TGTGCCAGCAGGGGACAGGGTTTCAATCAGCCCCAGCATTTT. It codes for CASRGQGFNQPQHF.

The chain carries TRBV18 and TRBJ2-1; TRBD2 agrees at 8 bases. The CDR3 consists of 17 residues. Germline assignment: CDR1 KGHSH and CDR2 LQKENI. The V segment lost 3 bases and the J segment 4 bases; nucleotides outside the gene matches: 11. This CDR3 is CASSPWEPGLGYNEQFF. Here the CDR3 DNA reads TGTGCCAGCTCACCTTGGGAACCGGGACTAGGGTACAATGAGCAGTTCTTC.

V usage is TRBV13 and J usage is TRBJ1-1; TRBD1 matches at 11 bases. The CDR3 is 18 residues long. Germline V CDR1 and CDR2: PRHDT, FYEKMQ (reference sequence). The J segment lost 0 bases and the V segment lost 5 bases, leaving 11 bases of the junction unmatched. The CDR3 sequence: CASSGRDRGNWVNTEAFF. The CDR3 coding sequence is TGTGCCAGCAGCGGTAGGGACAGGGGGAATTGGGTGAACACTGAAGCTTTCTTT.

The genes are TRBV30 and TRBJ2-7; 8 bases are a match to TRBD1. Trimming cost V 5 bases and J 0 bases; bases outside gene matches: 0. The CDR3 totals 12 residues. CDR1 GTSNPN and CDR2 SVGIG come from the germline V gene (reference sequence). CDR3 amino acids: CAWGTGSYEQYF. In DNA, the CDR3 is TGTGCCTGGGGGACAGGCTCCTACGAGCAGTACTTC.

The chain couples TRBV28 to TRBJ2-5; D not certain. The length of the CDR3 is 13 residues. V was shortened by 3 bases and J by 6 bases, with 11 bases between the two germline ends. Looked up from germline, CDR1 is MDHEN and CDR2 is SYDVKM. CDR3 in DNA: TGTGCCAGCAGTTTGTACGCAGTAAAGACCCAGTACTTC. It encodes CASSLYAVKTQYF.

This clone was observed once. J is TRBJ2-2 and V is TRBV6-5, with a possible D match to TRBD1 (6 bases). The germline CDR1 and CDR2 sequences are MNHEY and SVGAGI. Trimming pared 6 bases from V and 7 bases from J, leaving 15 bases between. This CDR3 has 14 amino acids. The CDR3 protein is CASSRDTSGGELFF. CDR3 coding DNA: TGTGCCAGCAGCCGGGACACCTCGGGCGGGGAGCTGTTTTTT.

The chain links TRBV13 to TRBJ2-5; D not certain. Germline assignment: CDR1 PRHDT and CDR2 FYEKMQ (reference sequence). Between the trimmed V and J ends, which lost 2 bases and 4 bases, there was a span of 11 bases. The CDR3 contains 14 residues. CDR3: CASSLWNSGETQYF. The CDR3 DNA reads as TGTGCCAGCAGCTTATGGAACAGTGGAGAGACCCAGTACTTC.

The V call is TRBV6-6, the J call TRBJ2-2; D could derive from TRBD1 or TRBD2 (5 bases each). The CDR3 spans 14 residues. Germline V CDR1 and CDR2: MNHNY, SVGAGI (reference sequence). V lost 10 bases, J lost 5 bases, and 17 bases lay in between. This CDR3 reads CAISGGANTGELFF. CDR3 DNA sequence: TGTGCCATCAGCGGTGGGGCCAATACCGGGGAGCTGTTTTTT.

This clone appeared a single time. The CDR3 is CASSIDLGTVVKNIQYF. DNA of the CDR3: TGTGCCAGTAGTATAGATTTGGGGACAGTGGTTAAAAACATTCAGTACTTC. The rearrangement joins TRBV19 to TRBJ2-4, with 7 bases identical to TRBD1. V shed 0 bases, J shed 4 bases, and the junction held 9 bases outside the gene matches. CDR3 length: 17 residues. Germline V gene lookup returns CDR1 LNHDA and CDR2 SQIVND (reference sequence).

J is TRBJ1-5 and V is TRBV7-8, with 12 nucleotides matching TRBD1. The CDR3 consists of 16 residues. Germline CDR1 SGHVS, CDR2 FQNEAQ. V lost 5 bases to trimming and J lost 4 bases; unmatched junction nucleotides: 6. In nucleotides, the CDR3 is TGTGCCAGCAGCCGAGGGACAGGGGGCGGGAATCAGCCCCAGCATTTT. Its protein is CASSRGTGGGNQPQHF. Using reference TRBV7-8 and TRBJ1-5 for the parts outside the CDR3, the full variable domain is GAGVSQSPRYKVAKRGQDVALRCDPISGHVSLFWYQQALGQGPEFLTYFQNEAQLDKSGLPSDRFFAERPEGSVSTLKIQRTQQEDSAVYLCASSRGTGGGNQPQHFGDGTRLSIL.

The chain links TRBV7-8 to TRBJ2-7, with D maybe TRBD2 (5 bases). This CDR3 is built from 15 residues. The V end lost 1 base, the J end lost 3 bases, and 13 bases lay between the germline ends. Germline loops: CDR1 SGHVS, CDR2 FQNEAQ. CDR3: CASSLEDHGVYEQYF. The CDR3 DNA is TGTGCCAGCAGCTTAGAGGACCACGGGGTCTACGAGCAGTACTTC.

This sequence joins TRBV18 and TRBJ2-1; 13 bases are shared with TRBD2. CDR3 length: 15 residues. Per the germline V gene, CDR1 is KGHSH and CDR2 is LQKENI. V gave up 3 bases and J gave up 9 bases; unmatched junction bases: 5. The CDR3 DNA reads as TGTGCCAGCTCACCTCCGGGACTAGCGGGAACTGAGCAGTTCTTC. This encodes CASSPPGLAGTEQFF.

This clone turned up a few times. This rearrangement joins TRBV19 to TRBJ2-1; no clear D. Germline CDR1 reads LNHDA; CDR2 reads SQIVND (reference sequence). CDR3 length: 15 residues. Trimming removed 2 bases at V and 8 bases at J, with 16 bases between. The CDR3 sequence: CASSIIWSAADEQFF. Written as DNA, the CDR3 is TGTGCCAGTAGTATAATTTGGTCTGCCGCCGATGAGCAGTTCTTC.

The chain combines TRBV7-9 with TRBJ2-5; D uncertain. Germline values: CDR1 SEHNR, CDR2 FQNEAQ (reference sequence). The CDR3 extends over 12 amino acids. Trimming shortened V by 2 bases and J by 3 bases, and 4 bases separated the two germline ends. The CDR3 DNA sequence: TGTGCCAGCAGCTTAAGGGAAGAGACCCAGTACTTC. It yields the protein CASSLREETQYF. Combining the CDR3 with reference TRBV7-9 and TRBJ2-5 gives the whole variable domain DTGVSQNPRHKITKRGQNVTFRCDPISEHNRLYWYRQTLGQGPEFLTYFQNEAQLEKSRLLSDRFSAERPKGSFSTLEIQRTEQGDSAMYLCASSLREETQYFGPGTRLLVL.

The chain recombines TRBV6-6 with TRBJ2-6, with D maybe TRBD1 (5 bases). V lost 5 bases and J 0 bases, leaving 14 bases between the germline ends. This CDR3 has 17 residues. Germline CDR1 and CDR2: MNHNY and SVGAGI (reference sequence). The CDR3 loop is CASSPREIYSGANVLTF. The DNA of the CDR3 is TGTGCCAGCAGTCCCAGGGAAATATACTCTGGGGCCAACGTCCTGACTTTC.

V and J are TRBV6-5 and TRBJ1-1; D possibly corresponds to TRBD1 (6 bases). The CDR3 covers 16 residues. The V end was cut by 0 bases, the J end by 4 bases, with 15 bases between. CDR1 and CDR2 (germline): MNHEY, SVGAGI. CDR3 in DNA: TGTGCCAGCAGTTACTCTACAGGGTTAGGAGCCACTGAAGCTTTCTTT. Translated: CASSYSTGLGATEAFF.

In the case of this clone: The identical CDR3 is also encoded by other nucleotide sequences in the sample. The chain has TRBV6-5 and TRBJ1-2; 11 positions agree with TRBD1. After removal of 0 bases from V and 5 bases from J, the junction contained 5 bases not matched to a gene. The CDR3 is made up of 16 amino acids. From germline, CDR1 is MNHEY and CDR2 SVGAGI. For the CDR3, the DNA is TGTGCCAGCAGTTACTCGCGGACAGGGGGCGGGTATGGCTACACCTTC. Protein product: CASSYSRTGGGYGYTF.

As DNA, the CDR3 is TGTGCCAGCAGCAGACTAGCGGGAGGTTCAGATACGCAGTATTTT. Its protein product is CASSRLAGGSDTQYF. The chain is built from TRBV6-5 and TRBJ2-3; TRBD2 matches at 13 bases. J lost 4 bases, V lost 6 bases, and 4 bases had no gene match. Per germline, CDR1 MNHEY and CDR2 SVGAGI. This CDR3 is built from 15 residues.

The genes are TRBV7-9 and TRBJ1-1, with D hard to call. Trimming removed 1 base from V and 4 bases from J, with 10 bases in between. Germline loops: CDR1 SEHNR, CDR2 FQNEAQ (reference sequence). The CDR3 runs to 14 residues. The CDR3 sequence: CASSLEVWGTEAFF. CDR3 nucleotides: TGTGCCAGCAGCTTAGAAGTTTGGGGCACTGAAGCTTTCTTT.

V usage is TRBV11-3 and J usage is TRBJ2-7; maybe TRBD2 (7 bases). The CDR3 spans 15 residues. Germline V CDR1 and CDR2: SGHNT, YENEEA. Between the trimmed V and J ends, which lost 5 bases and 2 bases, there was a span of 16 bases. The CDR3 spells CASSLGGPPAYEQYF. The CDR3 nucleotides are TGTGCCAGCAGCCTCGGGGGGCCACCAGCCTACGAGCAGTACTTC.

V is TRBV19 and J is TRBJ2-2; D is perhaps TRBD2 (5 bases). Germline CDR1 and CDR2: LNHDA and SQIVND (reference sequence). The CDR3 sequence is 14 residues long. Deletions cut 5 bases from V and 1 base from J, with 8 bases between. The DNA for the CDR3 is TGTGCCAGTAGTGAGGCGGGGAACACCGGGGAGCTGTTTTTT. Its protein product is CASSEAGNTGELFF.

The chain is built from TRBV19 and TRBJ1-5; 10 nucleotides match TRBD1. Germline trimming cut 4 bases from V and 2 bases from J; bases unmatched to any gene: 5. Germline V lookup: CDR1 LNHDA, CDR2 SQIVND (reference sequence). The CDR3 is 16 amino acids. The CDR3 protein is CASSRTGGPGNQPQHF. The CDR3 bases are TGTGCCAGTAGTAGGACAGGGGGACCGGGCAATCAGCCCCAGCATTTT.

This clone has a single count. The chain links TRBV24-1 to TRBJ2-7; 7 bases align to TRBD1. V lost 5 bases and J lost 2; bases outside the gene matches: 2. The germline V gene has CDR1 KGHDR and CDR2 SFDVKD. The CDR3 length is 13 residues. CDR3 in amino acids: CATSAQGTYEQYF. In nucleotides, the CDR3 is TGTGCCACCAGTGCACAGGGGACCTACGAGCAGTACTTC.